What follows are 25 T cell receptor beta chains derived from one specimen sequenced in a study of blood T cell repertoires in COVID-19. The assay was immunoSEQ multiplex PCR, and TCRdb's table has in-frame clones only and misses some. The sample lists 300,000 to 400,000 clones; around 86% were seen once. What was sequenced was PBMCs or T cells enriched from blood (not recorded which). The receptors were sampled from a woman between 35 and 50 years old with acute COVID-19.

J is TRBJ1-5 and V is TRBV28, with D tentatively TRBD1 (6 bases). CDR1 and CDR2 (germline): MDHEN, SYDVKM. The CDR3 sequence is 16 residues long. Between the trimmed V and J ends, which lost 5 bases and 2 bases, there was a span of 16 bases. Here the CDR3 DNA reads TGTGCCAGCAGTATAGGGGGGGGAAGGGGCAATCAGCCCCAGCATTTT. It is translated as CASSIGGGRGNQPQHF.

The V and J genes are TRBV19 and TRBJ2-2; 7 bases match TRBD2. Per germline, CDR1 LNHDA and CDR2 SQIVND (reference sequence). The CDR3 runs 16 residues. The V and J ends lost 5 bases and 3 bases, in that order; junction bases with no gene match: 9. For the CDR3, the DNA is TGTGCCAGTAGTTTCGAGAGAGGGAGGGACACCGGGGAGCTGTTTTTT. Translating it yields CASSFERGRDTGELFF.

The chain uses TRBV25-1 and TRBJ2-1; 9 nucleotides agree with TRBD1. The CDR3 consists of 14 residues. The V and J ends lost 10 bases and 0 bases, in that order; junction bases with no gene match: 4. Germline lookup yields CDR1 MGHDK and CDR2 SYGVNS. CDR3 residues: CATQGQGSYNEQFF. As DNA, the CDR3 is TGTGCCACCCAGGGACAGGGCTCCTACAATGAGCAGTTCTTC.

V is TRBV19 and J is TRBJ2-2, with TRBD1 identical over 10 bases. In germline, CDR1 is LNHDA, CDR2 SQIVND (reference sequence). V lost 5 bases, J lost 3 bases, and 6 bases stayed unmatched. The CDR3 runs 16 residues. CDR3 loop: CASSYRDRGYTGELFF. CDR3 DNA sequence: TGTGCCAGTAGTTACCGGGACAGGGGATACACCGGGGAGCTGTTTTTT.

A remark on this clone: Germline is not matched at one junction end, which may reflect a read error. The V and J genes are TRBV18 and TRBJ1-2, with TRBD1 matching over 8 bases. Germline values: CDR1 KGHSH, CDR2 LQKENI. This CDR3 region has 15 residues. The DNA of the CDR3 is TGTGCCAGCTCACCACGGGGACAGGACCGCTATGGCTACATCTTC. This gives the protein CASSPRGQDRYGYIF. Complete variable domain (other parts from reference TRBV18 and TRBJ1-2): NAGVMQNPRHLVRRRGQEARLRCSPMKGHSHVYWYRQLPEEGLKFMVYLQKENIIDESGMPKERFSAEFPKEGPSILRIQQVVRGDSAAYFCASSPRGQDRYGYIFGSGTRLTVV.

This sequence joins TRBV19 and TRBJ1-1, with D unresolved. Germline V gene lookup returns CDR1 LNHDA and CDR2 SQIVND (reference sequence). The CDR3 has 15 residues. The V end was cut by 7 bases, the J end by 0 bases, with 15 bases between. CDR3 in DNA: TGTGCCAGTATCTCCATCGGGGTGTTGAACACTGAAGCTTTCTTT. Translated, it gives CASISIGVLNTEAFF.

The chain carries TRBV6-2 or TRBV6-3 and TRBJ2-3, with 7 nucleotides matching TRBD2. The V and J ends lost 8 bases and 2 bases, in that order; junction bases with no gene match: 16. CDR1 is MNHEY and CDR2 is SVGEGT in the germline V gene. The CDR3 extends over 17 amino acids. The CDR3 DNA reads as TGTGCCAGCGGCCCCCATACTAGCGCGGGCTTCACAGATACGCAGTATTTT. Amino acids: CASGPHTSAGFTDTQYF.

The gene calls are TRBV4-3 and TRBJ2-2; D uncertain. The CDR3 is 14 residues long. The V end lost 0 bases, the J end lost 4 bases, and 6 bases lay between the germline ends. CDR1 is LGHNA and CDR2 is YSLEER in the germline V gene. The CDR3 sequence is CASSQELPTGELFF. CDR3 in DNA: TGCGCCAGCAGCCAAGAACTTCCCACCGGGGAGCTGTTTTTT.

J is TRBJ2-1 and V is TRBV19, with a possible D match to TRBD2 (6 bases). The CDR3 is 15 residues long. V lost 3 bases and J 2 bases, leaving 11 bases between the germline ends. The germline V gene has CDR1 LNHDA and CDR2 SQIVND (reference sequence). Written as DNA, the CDR3 is TGTGCCAGTAGTATCTGGGGGGACGCCTACAATGAGCAGTTCTTC. Amino acids: CASSIWGDAYNEQFF.

The chain recombines TRBV5-1 with TRBJ2-1; 8 positions match TRBD1. From germline, CDR1 is SGHRS and CDR2 YFSETQ. This CDR3 has 15 residues. V was pared by 7 bases and J by 6 bases, with 12 bases of the junction left unmatched. CDR3 amino acids: CASESDRVQGNEQFF. The CDR3 DNA is TGCGCCAGCGAATCGGACAGGGTACAGGGCAATGAGCAGTTCTTC. The variable domain in full, completed from reference TRBV5-1 and TRBJ2-1, reads KAGVTQTPRYLIKTRGQQVTLSCSPISGHRSVSWYQQTPGQGLQFLFEYFSETQRNKGNFPGRFSGRQFSNSRSEMNVSTLELGDSALYLCASESDRVQGNEQFFGPGTRLTVL.

In its sample, this clone was seen once. The chain employs TRBV7-8 and TRBJ2-3; 9 nucleotides align to TRBD1. The CDR3 is 17 residues long. Germline loops: CDR1 SGHVS, CDR2 FQNEAQ. Trimming removed 6 bases from V and 1 base from J; junction bases left unmatched: 11. The DNA of the CDR3 is TGTGCCAGCAGGGGATGGGACAGGGTGGTTGGCACAGATACGCAGTATTTT. Translated, it gives CASRGWDRVVGTDTQYF.

This clone was counted a few times. The chain uses TRBV15 and TRBJ2-1, with 7 bases identical to TRBD2. Looked up from germline, CDR1 is LNHNV and CDR2 is YYDKDF (reference sequence). V trimming: 5 bases; J trimming: 7 bases; junction bases outside the gene matches: 14. The CDR3 covers 16 residues. The CDR3 sequence: CATSVFRASGENEQFF. CDR3 coding DNA: TGTGCCACCAGCGTGTTTAGGGCTAGCGGAGAAAATGAGCAGTTCTTC.

The J gene is TRBJ1-1, the V gene TRBV19; 7 bases match TRBD1. This CDR3 is built from 16 residues. Trimming at V came to 9 bases and at J to 0 bases, leaving 13 bases not matched to a gene. The germline gives CDR1 LNHDA, CDR2 SQIVND (reference sequence). The CDR3: CASREKQGRMNTEAFF. The CDR3 DNA reads as TGTGCCAGCCGGGAAAAACAGGGGAGAATGAACACTGAAGCTTTCTTT.

The genes are TRBV7-9 and TRBJ1-6, with unresolved D. This CDR3 has 14 residues. Per the germline V gene, CDR1 is SEHNR and CDR2 is FQNEAQ (reference sequence). The V gene lost 2 bases and the J gene lost 13 bases, with 15 bases spanning the gap. The CDR3 loop is CASSLHGEGLPLHF. For the CDR3, the DNA is TGTGCCAGCAGCTTACATGGCGAGGGTCTCCCCCTCCACTTT. Full variable domain (remainder filled in from reference TRBV7-9 and TRBJ1-6): DTGVSQNPRHKITKRGQNVTFRCDPISEHNRLYWYRQTLGQGPEFLTYFQNEAQLEKSRLLSDRFSAERPKGSFSTLEIQRTEQGDSAMYLCASSLHGEGLPLHFGNGTRLTVT.

The chain joins TRBV18 to TRBJ2-1, with 12 bases fitting TRBD2. Trimming cost V 0 bases and J 2 bases; bases outside gene matches: 5. Germline-derived CDR1 and CDR2 are KGHSH and LQKENI. CDR3 size: 18 residues. In nucleotides, the CDR3 is TGTGCCAGCTCACCACCGACTAGCGGGGGAAACACCTACAATGAGCAGTTCTTC. Protein sequence: CASSPPTSGGNTYNEQFF.

The chain employs TRBV7-3 and TRBJ2-4, with 9 bases fitting TRBD2. The CDR3 consists of 16 residues. Germline V gene lookup returns CDR1 SGHTA and CDR2 FQGTGA. With 5 bases clipped from V and 2 bases from J, the junction kept 7 bases outside the gene matches. CDR3 coding DNA: TGTGCCAGCAGCCTTAGCGGGGGAGGGTCCAAAAACATTCAGTACTTC. Its protein product is CASSLSGGGSKNIQYF.

This chain connects TRBV4-3 to TRBJ1-2; D not certain. The CDR3 totals 15 residues. Per germline, CDR1 LGHNA and CDR2 YSLEER. Trimming removed 1 base at V and 4 bases at J, with 13 bases between. CDR3 protein: CASSQVGVNPYGYTF. In DNA form, the CDR3 reads TGCGCCAGCAGCCAAGTCGGGGTAAACCCCTATGGCTACACCTTC.

This sequence joins TRBV7-8 and TRBJ1-1; 9 bases match TRBD1. After removal of 2 bases from V and 1 base from J, the junction contained 5 bases not matched to a gene. Germline V gene lookup returns CDR1 SGHVS and CDR2 FQNEAQ. The CDR3 consists of 16 residues. CDR3 nucleotide sequence: TGTGCCAGCAGCTTACCGGGACAGGGAACGAACACTGAAGCTTTCTTT. Its protein is CASSLPGQGTNTEAFF.

J is TRBJ2-5 and V is TRBV19, with 9 bases lining up with TRBD2. This CDR3 is built from 16 residues. V trimming: 3 bases; J trimming: 6 bases; junction bases outside the gene matches: 11. Germline assignment: CDR1 LNHDA and CDR2 SQIVND (reference sequence). DNA of the CDR3: TGTGCCAGTAGTATCCCCCATGCGGGAGGGGGACAGACCCAGTACTTC. Translating gives CASSIPHAGGGQTQYF.

The genes are TRBV19 and TRBJ1-1, with D uncertain. The ends were cut back, 3 bases at V and 0 bases at J, with 17 bases in the middle. The CDR3 sequence is 17 residues long. The germline V gene has CDR1 LNHDA and CDR2 SQIVND (reference sequence). The CDR3 sequence is CASSIPFPRVVNTEAFF. Written as DNA, the CDR3 is TGTGCCAGTAGTATCCCTTTCCCGCGGGTCGTGAACACTGAAGCTTTCTTT.

The chain uses TRBV19 and TRBJ2-1; a possible D gene is TRBD1 (8 bases). Per germline, CDR1 LNHDA and CDR2 SQIVND (reference sequence). The V end lost 4 bases, the J end lost 6 bases, and 22 bases lay between the germline ends. This CDR3 is built from 17 residues. This chain's CDR3 is CASSRGPDRGGSNEQFF. The CDR3 bases are TGTGCCAGTAGTAGGGGCCCAGACAGGGGAGGGAGCAATGAGCAGTTCTTC.

This chain uses TRBV10-3 with TRBJ2-3; 10 bases agree with TRBD2. J gave up 8 bases and V 0 bases, and 8 bases lay outside the gene matches. Per the germline V gene, CDR1 is ENHRY and CDR2 is SYGVKD. This CDR3 is built from 16 residues. CDR3 DNA: TGTGCCATCAGTGAGTCCCAAGCGGGAGGGCCAGGTACGCAGTATTTT. Translated: CAISESQAGGPGTQYF.

This clone turned up a few times. The chain couples TRBV15 to TRBJ2-7, with TRBD1 matching 9 bases. The V gene end was trimmed by 0 bases and the J gene end by 4 bases; junction bases not matched to a gene: 7. There are 16 residues in the CDR3. CDR1 LNHNV and CDR2 YYDKDF come from the germline V gene (reference sequence). CDR3 protein: CATSRDRGTGTYEQYF. The CDR3 coding sequence is TGTGCCACCAGCAGAGATAGAGGGACAGGGACGTACGAGCAGTACTTC.

About this clone: An end of the junction does not agree with germline; a read error may underlie this. V is TRBV6-5 and J is TRBJ2-1; 7 nucleotides line up with TRBD2. Germline lookup yields CDR1 MNHEY and CDR2 SVGAGI. The CDR3 sequence is 14 residues long. The CDR3 coding sequence is TGTGCCAGCAGTTCAGGGACTAAGTACAGTGAGCAGTTCTTC. It yields the protein CASSSGTKYSEQFF.

The V call is TRBV19, the J call TRBJ1-3; the match to TRBD1 covers 9 bases. This CDR3 comprises 17 residues. The germline gives CDR1 LNHDA, CDR2 SQIVND (reference sequence). V gave up 5 bases and J gave up 2 bases; unmatched junction bases: 10. The CDR3 loop is CASSLPGQGLAGNTIYF. The CDR3 DNA follows: TGTGCCAGTAGTCTACCGGGACAGGGTTTAGCTGGAAACACCATATATTTT.